This T cell receptor (beta chain) emerged from a study of regulatory T cells in long-lasting Graves disease. Many counts were recorded for this clonotype. Germline V gives CDR1 MDHEN, CDR2 SYDVKM. The CDR3 spans 14 residues. V was clipped by 7 bases and J by 3 bases; unmatched bases: 7. Indicated time point: newly diagnosed GD, antithyroid drugs for less than 3 months. Extracted RNA from PBMCs served as the source of the TCR library. By American Thyroid Association guidelines, Graves' disease was diagnosed in the cohort. Libraries of TCR beta came from iRepertoire HTBI primers plus Arm-PCR of CDR3 regions. TCRdb re-called the multiplex PCR reads with MiXCR, one entry per CDR3 protein. The table shows hundreds of thousands of distinct CDR3 sequences, with more than 15% occurring only once. These records were also assigned to another study, of T cells in Graves' hyperthyroidism and ophthalmopathy. That study reports: The HTBI primer set served for first-round RT-PCR of the TCR CDR3. Blood held most thyroid clonotypes expanded above 0.001 frequency.

Here the sequenced sample was peripheral blood mononuclear cells (PBMCs), taken at new diagnosis, from a patient treated with antithyroid drugs. The clonotype was recovered from a man between 18 and 29 years old with Graves disease. The rearrangement uses TRBV28 and TRBJ1-2; 8 positions agree with TRBD1. CDR3 nucleotides: TGTGCCAGCATTCCAGGGGGCGGAGACTATGGCTACACCTTC. Its translation: CASIPGGGDYGYTF.